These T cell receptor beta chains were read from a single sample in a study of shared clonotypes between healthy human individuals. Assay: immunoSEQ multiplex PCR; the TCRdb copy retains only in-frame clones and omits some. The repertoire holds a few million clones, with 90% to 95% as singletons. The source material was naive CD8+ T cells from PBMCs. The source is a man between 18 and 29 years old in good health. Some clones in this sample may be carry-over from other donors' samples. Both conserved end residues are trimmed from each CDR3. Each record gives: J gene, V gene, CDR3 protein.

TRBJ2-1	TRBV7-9	ASSLSRRGGNEQF
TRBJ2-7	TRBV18	ASSPAQFYHEQY
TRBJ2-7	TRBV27	ASSLSFEAYEQY
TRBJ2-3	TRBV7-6	ASIQDGTSTDTQY
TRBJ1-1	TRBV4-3	ASSQGVYRSRDTEAF
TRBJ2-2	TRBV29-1	SVLRGNTGELF
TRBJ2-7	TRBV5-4	ASSLLSGGTYEQY
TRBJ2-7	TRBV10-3	AIGPDETYEQY
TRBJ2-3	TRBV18	ASSPDLLAGVPDTQY
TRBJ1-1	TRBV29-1	SVDGSWASGTEAF
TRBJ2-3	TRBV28	ASRVRAGGLTDTQY
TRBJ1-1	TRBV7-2	ASSFSGTGNEAF
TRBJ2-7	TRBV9	ASSVVGGQGYEQY
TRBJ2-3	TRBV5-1	ASSRTTGQYAPDTQY
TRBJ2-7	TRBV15	ATSFGGAGPYEQY
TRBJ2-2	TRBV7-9	ASSGLALF
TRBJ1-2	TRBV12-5	ASGLGPYGYT
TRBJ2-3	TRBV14	ASSQDNRALTDTQY
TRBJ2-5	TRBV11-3	ASSPTGARGETQY
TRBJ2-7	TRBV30	AWSVRPRGLDEQY
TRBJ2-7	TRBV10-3	AIKTGTGAYEQY
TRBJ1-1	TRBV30	AWSPGHVNTEAF
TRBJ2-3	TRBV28	ASSHPGLGAPDTQY
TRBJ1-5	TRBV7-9	ASSLSGQGGNQPQH
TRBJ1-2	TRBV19	ASSIPQDRNYGYT
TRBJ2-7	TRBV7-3	ASSSYRAHEQY
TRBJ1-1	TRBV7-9	ASSLLGQDDTEAF
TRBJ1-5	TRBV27	ASRPGYGGVGPQH
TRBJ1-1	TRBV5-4	ASSLYMTANTEAF
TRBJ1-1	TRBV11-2	ASSPSSMNTEAF
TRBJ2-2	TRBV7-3	ASSLRAGARTGELF
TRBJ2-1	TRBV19	ASSAGVEQF
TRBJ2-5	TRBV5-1	ASSSPQAGLETQY
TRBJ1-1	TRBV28	ASSLDREKGTTEAF
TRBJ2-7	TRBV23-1	ASSQWITSGSTHEQY
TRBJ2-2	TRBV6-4	ATGAAGGPYRHPGELF
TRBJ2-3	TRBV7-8	ASSKGFRTGGGIDTQY
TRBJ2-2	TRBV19	ASSIGLAGVGTGELF
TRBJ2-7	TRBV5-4	ASSLEAGSREQY
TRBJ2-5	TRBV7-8	ASSLDPAWETQY
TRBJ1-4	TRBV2	ASRAGGSSAEKLF
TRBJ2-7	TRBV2	ASSAFLGRTGGFHEQY
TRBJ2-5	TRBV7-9	ASRRFREETQY
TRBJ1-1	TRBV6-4	ASSEVANTEAF
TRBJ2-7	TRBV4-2	ASSRNRQGSYEQY